This T cell receptor (beta chain) was sequenced for a study of blood T cell repertoires in COVID-19. Study summary: Samples of COVID-19 (acute and convalescent) were obtained from the United States, Italy and Spain. T cells, B-cell-depleted T cells, or PBMCs supplied cDNA or gDNA.

Authors' data handling: From reference gene primer amplification, estimates of nucleated cell counts were derived. Generated by immunoSEQ multiplex PCR, the TCRdb table keeps only in-frame clones and is missing some. The V and J calls and the clone size are those of that table, but D and trimming were determined from the DNA. The sample has roughly 250,000 clones; 84% are singletons. This CDR3 contains 14 residues. V shed 5 bases and J 0 bases; nucleotides not matched to a gene: 2. Germline lookup yields CDR1 MNHEY and CDR2 SVGEGT. The rearrangement links TRBV6-2 or TRBV6-3 to TRBJ1-1, with TRBD1 identical over 8 bases. The source material was peripheral blood. The TCR sequence derives from a human donor in a cohort sampled during active COVID-19. The CDR3 is CASSPQGVNTEAFF. CDR3 DNA sequence: TGTGCCAGCAGTCCACAGGGGGTGAACACTGAAGCTTTCTTT.